This TCR beta chain was identified during a study of human T cells and chemical hapten exposure. Time point described: patch test 2, 6 weeks after DPC sensitization. This sample's treatment: therapeutic diphenylcyclopropenone sensitization with weekly scalp DPC. The CDR3 loop spans 15 amino acids. Germline CDR1 reads ENHRY; CDR2 reads SYGVKD. The J segment lost 3 bases and the V segment lost 3 bases, leaving 6 bases of the junction unmatched. This clonotype was detected many times. Via MiXCR, TCRdb re-called the RACE reads, giving one row per CDR3 protein. Of under 100,000 distinct CDR3 sequences in the sample, 9.5% to 13% were seen once.

The V call is TRBV10-3, the J call TRBJ2-7; TRBD1 agrees at 9 bases. The TCR was taken from a young woman with alopecia areata. Some clones in this sample may be carry-over from other donors' samples. The sequencing here drew on whole blood, taken in connection with sensitization to the hapten diphenylcyclopropenone (DPC). As DNA, the CDR3 is TGTGCCATCAGTGAAACGGGACAGGGTATCTACGAGCAGTACTTC. This translates into CAISETGQGIYEQYF.